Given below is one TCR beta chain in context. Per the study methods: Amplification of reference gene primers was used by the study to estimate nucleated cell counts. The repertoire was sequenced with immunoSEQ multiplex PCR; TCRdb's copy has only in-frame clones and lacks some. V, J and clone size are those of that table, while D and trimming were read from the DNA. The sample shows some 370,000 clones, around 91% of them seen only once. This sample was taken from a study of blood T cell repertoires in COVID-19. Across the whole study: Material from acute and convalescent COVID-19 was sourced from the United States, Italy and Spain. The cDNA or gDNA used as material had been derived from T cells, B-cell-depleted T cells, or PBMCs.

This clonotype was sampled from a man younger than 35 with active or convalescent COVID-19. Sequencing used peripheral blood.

This CDR3 reads CASSYRSAAYGYTF. CDR3 in DNA: TGTGCCAGCAGTTACCGGTCAGCGGCCTATGGCTACACCTTC. The rearrangement links TRBV6-5 to TRBJ1-2; D remains ambiguous. Between the trimmed V and J ends, which lost 2 bases and 4 bases, there was a span of 11 bases. The CDR3 contains 14 residues. CDR1 and CDR2 (germline): MNHEY, SVGAGI.